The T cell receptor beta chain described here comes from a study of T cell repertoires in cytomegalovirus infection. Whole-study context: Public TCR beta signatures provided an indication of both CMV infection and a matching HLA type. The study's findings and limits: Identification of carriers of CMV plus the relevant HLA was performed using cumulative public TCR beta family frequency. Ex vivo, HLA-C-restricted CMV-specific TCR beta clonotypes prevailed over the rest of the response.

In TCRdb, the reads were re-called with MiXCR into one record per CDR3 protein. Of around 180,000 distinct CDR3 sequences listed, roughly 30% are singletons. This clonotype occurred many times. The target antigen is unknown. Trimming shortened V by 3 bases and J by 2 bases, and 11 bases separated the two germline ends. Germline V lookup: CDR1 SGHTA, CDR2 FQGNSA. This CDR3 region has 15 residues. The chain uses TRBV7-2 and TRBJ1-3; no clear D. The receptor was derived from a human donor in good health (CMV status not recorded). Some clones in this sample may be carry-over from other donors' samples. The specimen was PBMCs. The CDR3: CASSLLGQAGNTIYF. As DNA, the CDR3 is TGTGCCAGCAGCTTGCTAGGGCAGGCTGGAAACACCATATATTTT.